One and the same sample provided the 28 T cell receptor beta chains below, sequenced in a study of T cell clonality in common variable immunodeficiency. Sequenced by immunoSEQ multiplex PCR; TCRdb stores in-frame clones only, minus some. Captured here are about 64,000 clones, none seen once; the top ten comprise 1.5% to 2%. Sequenced material: peripheral blood mononuclear cells. The receptors stem from a person aged 18 to 75 in good health.

This clone was recorded many times. The read terminates 3 residues ahead of where the CDR3 ends, so the germline J gene completes it. The chain links TRBV30 to TRBJ2-1; 8 bases align to TRBD2. The CDR3 extends over 14 amino acids. J lost 6 bases, V lost 2 bases, and 6 bases had no gene match. Germline-derived CDR1 and CDR2 are GTSNPN and SVGIG (reference sequence). CDR3 loop: CAWSPRTSINEQFF. CDR3 DNA, as far as it was read: TGTGCCTGGAGTCCTCGGACTAGCATCAATGAG.

Many counts were recorded for this clone. The read is 3 residues too short to cover the CDR3 end, so that end is filled in from the germline J gene. V usage is TRBV7-9 and J usage is TRBJ2-1; D gene uncertain. The CDR3 consists of 14 residues. V dropped 5 bases and J dropped 4 bases, with 12 bases sitting between them. From germline, CDR1 is SEHNR and CDR2 FQNEAQ (reference sequence). The DNA read from the CDR3 is TGTGCCAGCAGCAGTTTACAGTCATACAATGAG. Its translation is CASSSLQSYNE. The full CDR3 reads CASSSLQSYNEQFF.

This clone was seen at least ten times. With the read ending 3 residues before the CDR3 end, the germline J gene is used to fill in that end. This chain links TRBV15 with TRBJ1-1, with D uncertain. This CDR3 spans 15 amino acids. The germline gives CDR1 LNHNV, CDR2 YYDKDF (reference sequence). The CDR3 bases that were read are TGTGCCACCAGCAGAACTACTGACCTTCTAATGAAA. It translates to CATSRTTDLLMK. Given in full, the CDR3 is CATSRTTDLLMKAFF.

This clone is medium-sized (0.01 to 0.1%) in the sample. Read sequence stops 3 residues before the CDR3 end, and the germline J gene provides the missing end. V and J are TRBV20-1 and TRBJ1-1, with a tentative D call TRBD1 (6 bases). V gave up 0 bases and J gave up 5 bases, with 16 bases separating them. Looked up from germline, CDR1 is DFQATT and CDR2 is SNEGSKA (reference sequence). This CDR3 is built from 15 residues. The sequenced CDR3 bases are TGCAGTGCTAGAGATGATTTCGGGACATCGACTGAA. This sequence encodes CSARDDFGTSTE. The entire CDR3 protein is CSARDDFGTSTEAFF.

This clone showed up many times. The read halts 3 residues ahead of the CDR3 end, with the missing end drawn from the germline J gene. V is TRBV4-1 and J is TRBJ2-1; D uncertain. Looked up from germline, CDR1 is MGHRA and CDR2 is YSYEKL. The V and J ends lost 2 bases and 4 bases respectively, with 6 bases between them. This CDR3 spans 13 amino acids. CDR3 DNA (partial): TGCGCCAGCAGCCAATCCTCGTACAATGAG. Its translation: CASSQSSYNE. The CDR3 as a whole reads CASSQSSYNEQFF.

This clone was detected ten times or more. The read falls 3 residues short of the CDR3 end, and the missing part is taken from the germline J gene. The rearrangement uses TRBV6-1 and TRBJ2-1; 11 bases are shared with TRBD2. V dropped 0 bases and J dropped 2; count of bases not matched to a gene: 0. CDR3 length: 16 amino acids. Germline values: CDR1 MNHNS, CDR2 SASEGT. Partial CDR3 DNA: TGTGCCAGCAGTGAAGCTAGCGGGGGGGCCTACAATGAG. This translates into CASSEASGGAYNE. The complete CDR3 protein is CASSEASGGAYNEQFF.

This clone was counted ten times or more. The CDR3 is cut off 3 residues early in the read; its end comes from the germline J gene. The chain combines TRBV30 with TRBJ1-5, with D maybe TRBD1 (5 bases). CDR1 GTSNPN and CDR2 SVGIG come from the germline V gene (reference sequence). Trimming stripped 2 bases from V and 8 bases from J, with 10 bases between. CDR3 size: 12 residues. The DNA read from the CDR3 is TGTGCCTGGAGTCGGGGGAAGGAGCCC. Protein sequence: CAWSRGKEP. The complete CDR3 protein is CAWSRGKEPQHF.

This clone was seen at least ten times. The read ends 3 residues early relative to the CDR3; the germline J gene fills the gap. This chain links TRBV5-1 with TRBJ1-4; TRBD1 matches 9 bases. Trimming took 0 bases from V and 2 from J; bases not matched to a gene: 5. The CDR3 runs 17 residues. Germline CDR1 reads SGHRS; CDR2 reads YFSETQ. CDR3 DNA, as far as it was read: TGCGCCAGCAGCTTGGCCCCCACAGGGGGCACTAATGAAAAA. It specifies CASSLAPTGGTNEK. The whole CDR3 sequence reads CASSLAPTGGTNEKLFF.

This clone was picked up many times. The read ends 3 residues before the CDR3 terminus; that terminus is restored from the germline J gene. The chain employs TRBV7-2 and TRBJ1-1; 7 nucleotides align to TRBD1. The CDR3 is 15 amino acids. The V gene's germline CDR1 is SGHTA and CDR2 FQGNSA. J lost 0 bases, V lost 5 bases, and 6 bases had no gene match. The CDR3 sequence is CASSTRQGLNTEAFF. The CDR3 bases that were read are TGTGCCAGCAGCACAAGACAGGGACTGAACACTGAA. Looking up the rest from reference TRBV7-2 and TRBJ1-1 gives the full variable domain: GAGVSQSPSNKVTEKGKDVELRCDPISGHTALYWYRQSLGQGLEFLIYFQGNSAPDKSGLPSDRFSAERTGGSVSTLTIQRTQQEDSAVYLCASSTRQGLNTEAFFGQGTRLTVV.

This clone was detected many times. The read gets to within 3 residues of the CDR3 end, and the germline J gene fills in the rest. The chain is built from TRBV10-3 and TRBJ2-1; 10 nucleotides agree with TRBD2. The germline V gene has CDR1 ENHRY and CDR2 SYGVKD. V dropped 0 bases and J dropped 6; count of bases not matched to a gene: 17. This CDR3 spans 20 amino acids. CDR3 DNA (partial): TGTGCCATCAGTGAGTCGATCCCCAGCGGGAGGGCCAGGTTTGTCAATGAG. Amino acids: CAISESIPSGRARFVNE. In full, the CDR3 reads CAISESIPSGRARFVNEQFF.

This clone was recorded many times. Read data end 3 residues before the CDR3 end; the end is taken from the germline J gene. This chain links TRBV5-1 with TRBJ2-1; tentative D call: TRBD2 (5 bases). The V end lost 4 bases, the J end lost 4 bases, and 12 bases lay between the germline ends. Germline CDR1 is SGHRS and CDR2 is YFSETQ. The length of the CDR3 is 14 residues. Here the CDR3 reads CASSPMDLYNEQFF. CDR3 DNA (partial): TGCGCCAGCAGCCCAATGGACTTATACAATGAG.

This clone came up many times. The read gets to within 3 residues of the CDR3 end, and the germline J gene fills in the rest. The gene calls are TRBV18 and TRBJ1-1; D gene unclear. The CDR3 runs 13 residues. With 5 bases removed from V and 4 bases from J, the gap between germline ends came to 11 bases. CDR1 and CDR2 (germline): KGHSH, LQKENI. Here the CDR3 reads CASSITDRTEAFF. CDR3 DNA, as far as it was read: TGTGCCAGCTCAATAACAGATCGCACTGAA.

This clone came up many times. The read terminates 3 residues before the CDR3 end, so the remaining end is supplied by the germline J gene. V is TRBV5-1 and J is TRBJ2-1, with a tentative D call TRBD2 (6 bases). V lost 4 bases, J lost 0 bases, and 11 bases lay in between. The CDR3 is made up of 15 amino acids. Germline V gives CDR1 SGHRS, CDR2 YFSETQ. CDR3 DNA, as far as it was read: TGCGCCAGCAGCGACCGGGGGAGCTCCTACAATGAG. Translating it yields CASSDRGSSYNE. The complete CDR3 reads CASSDRGSSYNEQFF.

This clone has ten or more counts. The read halts 3 residues ahead of the CDR3 end, with the missing end drawn from the germline J gene. The rearrangement uses TRBV19 and TRBJ1-4; the D gene is possibly TRBD1 (6 bases). The V end was cut by 3 bases, the J end by 0 bases, with 14 bases between. Per germline, CDR1 LNHDA and CDR2 SQIVND (reference sequence). The CDR3 has 17 amino acids. The sequenced CDR3 bases are TGTGCCAGTAGTATCTTTCAGGGGTATGCAACTAATGAAAAA. This gives the protein CASSIFQGYATNEK. The whole CDR3 sequence reads CASSIFQGYATNEKLFF.

This clone occurred many times. The read terminates 3 residues ahead of where the CDR3 ends, so the germline J gene completes it. The rearrangement uses TRBV28 and TRBJ1-2; D may be TRBD1 (6 bases). The CDR3 has 14 residues. V was pared by 7 bases and J by 5 bases, with 17 bases between. Germline V gives CDR1 MDHEN, CDR2 SYDVKM. The CDR3 sequence: CASTSTGEGYGYTF. The sequenced part of the CDR3 DNA is TGTGCCAGCACCTCGACAGGAGAAGGATATGGC.

This clone came up many times. Read data end 3 residues before the CDR3 end; the end is taken from the germline J gene. The chain uses TRBV5-4 and TRBJ2-4, with 8 positions matching TRBD1. The CDR3 covers 14 residues. CDR1 and CDR2 from the germline V gene are SGHNT and YYREEE (reference sequence). Trimming took 3 bases from V and 8 from J; bases not matched to a gene: 7. The sequenced part of the CDR3 DNA is TGTGCCAGCAGCTCCGGACAGGGTATGGACATT. Translation gives CASSSGQGMDI. The CDR3 in its entirety is CASSSGQGMDIQYF.

This clone was recorded many times. The CDR3 end is not reached by the read, which stops 3 residues before it; the germline J gene fills it in. The genes are TRBV12-3 or TRBV12-4 and TRBJ2-3; TRBD1 matches 8 bases. The V gene end was trimmed by 6 bases and the J gene end by 0 bases; junction bases not matched to a gene: 5. This CDR3 is 15 amino acids long. The CDR3 is CASRITGGSTDTQYF. The DNA read from the CDR3 is TGTGCCAGCAGAATTACAGGGGGTAGCACAGATACG.

In its sample, this clone was seen many times. The CDR3 is cut off 3 residues early in the read; its end comes from the germline J gene. The chain uses TRBV6-4 and TRBJ2-2; weak D call: TRBD2 (5 bases). Germline V CDR1 and CDR2: MRHNA, SNTAGT. Trimming took off 6 bases at V and 0 bases at J, with 11 bases between the two ends. The CDR3 spans 15 residues. CDR3 DNA (partial): TGTGCCAGCAGCGAGGGTACAGCGAACACCGGGGAG. Translation: CASSEGTANTGE. The whole CDR3 sequence reads CASSEGTANTGELFF.

This clone was detected many times. The read halts 3 residues ahead of the CDR3 end, with the missing end drawn from the germline J gene. The chain employs TRBV14 and TRBJ2-2; D not certain. The CDR3 contains 12 residues. Germline V gene lookup returns CDR1 SGHDN and CDR2 FVKESK. V was clipped by 4 bases and J by 8 bases, with 8 bases between them. CDR3 region: CASSLRAGELFF. The CDR3 bases that were read are TGTGCCAGCAGCCTAAGGGCTGGGGAG.

This clone has ten or more counts. The CDR3 end lies 3 residues beyond the end of the read and is filled in from the germline J gene. The chain is built from TRBV4-1 and TRBJ1-2; D unresolved. The V gene's germline CDR1 is MGHRA and CDR2 YSYEKL. There are 15 residues in the CDR3. V lost 0 bases, J lost 5 bases, and 13 bases lay in between. CDR3 bases read: TGCGCCAGCAGCCAAGAGTCCCTCGGGGTTTATGGC. Translating gives CASSQESLGVYG. From start to end, the CDR3 is CASSQESLGVYGYTF.

This clone was detected many times. The CDR3 goes on 3 residues after the read ends, and that part is filled in from the germline J gene. The chain combines TRBV12-3 or TRBV12-4 with TRBJ2-3; tentatively, D is TRBD1 (6 bases). This CDR3 has 15 amino acids. With 7 bases removed from V and 2 bases from J, the gap between germline ends came to 16 bases. The DNA read from the CDR3 is TGTGCCAGCAAAGCTTACAGGGCGACCACAGATACG. Translation gives CASKAYRATTDT. The whole CDR3 region reads CASKAYRATTDTQYF.

This clone appeared many times. The read gets to within 3 residues of the CDR3 end, and the germline J gene fills in the rest. The rearrangement uses TRBV7-3 and TRBJ2-1; 7 bases map to TRBD2. In germline, CDR1 is SGHTA, CDR2 FQGTGA. The CDR3 extends over 14 amino acids. J gave up 4 bases and V 6 bases, and 6 bases lay outside the gene matches. CDR3 DNA (partial): TGTGCCAGCAGGAGGCTAGCGGAATACAATGAG. Amino acids: CASRRLAEYNE. The CDR3 in full is CASRRLAEYNEQFF.

This clone was observed many times. The observed sequence ends 3 residues before the CDR3 terminus, with the missing tail filled in from the germline J gene. The J gene is TRBJ2-7, the V gene TRBV5-6, with 9 bases that match TRBD1. Trimming at V came to 2 bases and at J to 6 bases, leaving 3 bases not matched to a gene. The CDR3 runs to 13 residues. From germline, CDR1 is SGHDT and CDR2 YYEEEE. CDR3 residues: CASSFTGGFEQYF. The sequenced CDR3 bases are TGTGCCAGCAGCTTTACAGGGGGCTTCGAG.

This clone was observed many times. From the germline J gene comes the end of the CDR3, since the read stops 3 residues before it. This chain joins TRBV20-1 and TRBJ2-7, with 11 positions matching TRBD1. This CDR3 has 15 amino acids. V trimming: 5 bases; J trimming: 2 bases; junction bases outside the gene matches: 8. Looked up from germline, CDR1 is DFQATT and CDR2 is SNEGSKA (reference sequence). The DNA read from the CDR3 is TGCAGTGCTGAAGGGACAGGGGGGTCCCCCTACGAG. This translates into CSAEGTGGSPYE. The whole CDR3 protein reads CSAEGTGGSPYEQYF.

This clone came up many times. The CDR3 end is not reached by the read, which stops 3 residues before it; the germline J gene fills it in. The rearrangement links TRBV4-1 to TRBJ2-7; D possibly corresponds to TRBD1 (5 bases). CDR1 MGHRA and CDR2 YSYEKL come from the germline V gene. This CDR3 spans 16 amino acids. The V end was cut by 0 bases, the J end by 2 bases, with 14 bases between. The sequenced part of the CDR3 DNA is TGCGCCAGCAGCCAAGATGGTCCAGGGTTACCCTACGAG. It encodes CASSQDGPGLPYE. The whole CDR3 protein reads CASSQDGPGLPYEQYF.

This clone was picked up many times. The read comes to an end 3 residues before the CDR3 does, leaving the germline J gene to fill in the end. The chain uses TRBV20-1 and TRBJ2-1, with 10 bases that match TRBD2. Germline CDR1 is DFQATT and CDR2 is SNEGSKA (reference sequence). This CDR3 has 18 amino acids. The V gene end was trimmed by 1 base and the J gene end by 2 bases; junction bases not matched to a gene: 11. The CDR3 protein is CSARGASGGGFPYNEQFF. The part of the CDR3 DNA that was read is TGCAGTGCTAGAGGTGCTAGCGGGGGCGGATTCCCCTACAATGAG.

This clone was seen repeatedly, ten times or more. The CDR3 is cut off 3 residues early in the read; its end comes from the germline J gene. The chain is built from TRBV4-1 and TRBJ1-5; the D gene is possibly TRBD1 (6 bases). Looked up from germline, CDR1 is MGHRA and CDR2 is YSYEKL. The CDR3 runs to 14 residues. V lost 4 bases and J lost 4, with 11 bases in between. CDR3 in amino acids: CASSPEQGNQPQHF. CDR3 DNA, as far as it was read: TGCGCCAGCAGCCCAGAACAGGGAAATCAGCCC.

At least ten counts were recorded for this clone. The CDR3 goes on 3 residues after the read ends, and that part is filled in from the germline J gene. The chain employs TRBV5-1 and TRBJ2-6, with 10 bases lining up with TRBD1. After removal of 5 bases from V and 0 bases from J, the junction contained 11 bases not matched to a gene. The CDR3 sequence is 19 residues long. From germline, CDR1 is SGHRS and CDR2 YFSETQ. CDR3 residues: CASSEYRDRGSSGANVLTF. The sequenced part of the CDR3 DNA is TGCGCCAGCAGTGAATACCGGGACAGGGGATCCTCTGGGGCCAACGTC.